This paragraph covers one T cell receptor (beta chain) sequence. Germline-derived CDR1 and CDR2 are SEHNR and FQNEAQ (reference sequence). This CDR3 is 14 amino acids long. V dropped 3 bases and J dropped 3; count of bases not matched to a gene: 1. Approximately 100 million PBMCs per unsorted sample were used for genomic DNA. This entry belongs to a study of shared clonotypes between healthy human individuals. This table comes from immunoSEQ multiplex PCR, and its TCRdb copy is limited to in-frame clones, with some not included. Of roughly 500,000 clones in the sample, over 60% were seen once. The clonotype was recovered from a woman aged 40 to 50 in good health. Some clones in this sample may be carry-over from other donors' samples. The specimen sequenced was PBMCs. The chain links TRBV7-9 to TRBJ2-1; 8 bases match TRBD1. Written as DNA, the CDR3 is TGTGCCAGCAGCTTGACAGGGGTCTACAATGAGCAGTTCTTC. Translated, it gives CASSLTGVYNEQFF.